Detailed here is one TCR beta chain. Its matching antigen is unknown. The PCR made use of 60 Vbeta and 13 Jbeta primers. Profiled with immunoSEQ multiplex PCR; TCRdb holds only in-frame clones, not every one. The sample records about 130,000 clones, 75% to 85% being singletons. Trimming at V came to 5 bases and at J to 6 bases, leaving 12 bases not matched to a gene. Germline-derived CDR1 and CDR2 are SGHAT and FQNNGV. The CDR3 spans 17 residues. Nominally healthy donors provided the samples, though records likely missed some immune exposures. This sample was taken from a study of cytomegalovirus exposure and HLA in healthy donors. Study conclusions and caveats: Published work reported that the classifier diagnosed cytomegalovirus status with high specificity and sensitivity.

The chain employs TRBV11-2 and TRBJ2-1; TRBD1 aligns across 11 bases. The sequence was obtained from a middle-aged man in good health and CMV-seronegative. Input material: PBMCs. CDR3 amino acids: CASSPTNRDRGSNEQFF. For the CDR3, the DNA is TGTGCCAGCAGCCCAACGAACCGGGACAGGGGGTCCAATGAGCAGTTCTTC.